This T cell receptor beta chain was sequenced during a study of blood T cell repertoires in COVID-19. V lost 1 base, J lost 3 bases, and 6 bases lay in between. This CDR3 is 12 amino acids long. CDR1 and CDR2 from the germline V gene are GTSNPN and SVGIG (reference sequence). Only in-frame clones appear in the TCRdb table, and some are missing; sequencing was by immunoSEQ multiplex PCR. Of about 190,000 clones detected, roughly 80% appear once; the ten largest clones hold approximately 15%. Sequences were obtained from peripheral blood. The receptor comes from a man aged 50 to 59 who had recovered from COVID-19. The rearrangement joins TRBV30 to TRBJ1-2; D gene uncertain. Here the CDR3 DNA reads TGTGCCTGGAGTGGGCAGTACTATGGCTACACCTTC. Its translation is CAWSGQYYGYTF. Together with reference TRBV30 and TRBJ1-2, the CDR3 gives the full variable domain: SQTIHQWPATLVQPVGSPLSLECTVEGTSNPNLYWYRQAAGRGLQLLFYSVGIGQISSEVPQNLSASRPQDRQFILSSKKLLLSDSGFYLCAWSGQYYGYTFGSGTRLTVV.